The 11 T cell receptor beta chains in this list originate from one sample, sequenced in a study of cytomegalovirus exposure and HLA in healthy donors. PCR involved 60 Vbeta and 13 Jbeta primers. Measured with immunoSEQ multiplex PCR; TCRdb has only the in-frame clones, and not every one. This sample's table reports about 120,000 clones. Sequencing used PBMCs. These receptors originate from a woman aged 40 to 50 in good health and CMV-seropositive.

This chain connects TRBV6-5 to TRBJ1-1; no firm D call. Trimming removed 0 bases from V and 3 bases from J, with 8 bases in between. CDR3 size: 14 residues. Germline V gives CDR1 MNHEY, CDR2 SVGAGI. The CDR3 here is CASSYSGGDTEAFF. The CDR3 nucleotides read TGTGCCAGCAGTTACTCTGGCGGGGACACTGAAGCTTTCTTT.

The rearrangement joins TRBV7-9 to TRBJ2-1; TRBD2 is a possible D gene (5 bases). The V and J ends lost 5 bases and 2 bases respectively, with 7 bases between them. Germline loops: CDR1 SEHNR, CDR2 FQNEAQ (reference sequence). This CDR3 comprises 13 residues. Here the CDR3 reads CASSATTYNEQFF. In DNA form, the CDR3 reads TGTGCCAGCAGCGCGACTACCTACAATGAGCAGTTCTTC.

The chain uses TRBV11-3 and TRBJ2-2, with TRBD1 matching over 7 bases. Losses at the gene ends were 5 bases for V and 5 bases for J; bases not matched to a gene: 8. Germline V CDR1 and CDR2: SGHNT, YENEEA. The CDR3 consists of 15 residues. As DNA, the CDR3 is TGTGCCAGCAGCCGGGGACAGATACAAACCGGGGAGCTGTTTTTT. Translated, it gives CASSRGQIQTGELFF.

The chain couples TRBV27 to TRBJ2-7; D might be TRBD1 (6 bases). Germline V gene sequence: CDR1 MNHEY, CDR2 SMNVEV (reference sequence). The V and J ends lost 3 bases and 5 bases respectively, with 11 bases between them. The CDR3 totals 13 residues. Written as DNA, the CDR3 is TGTGCCAGCAGTTTGGGCAGGGGAGACGAGCAGTACTTC. Translating gives CASSLGRGDEQYF.

The rearrangement joins TRBV9 to TRBJ2-7; 7 bases are shared with TRBD2. Germline V gene lookup returns CDR1 SGDLS and CDR2 YYNGEE. J was trimmed by 6 bases and V by 3 bases; bases with no gene match: 9. This CDR3 comprises 14 residues. The CDR3 here is CASSAAGVSGEQYF. The CDR3 bases are TGTGCCAGCAGCGCGGCGGGAGTCTCTGGCGAGCAGTACTTC.

This CDR3 is CASSLAGGSSGYEQYF. CDR3 bases: TGTGCCAGCAGCCTAGCGGGAGGGTCTAGTGGCTACGAGCAGTACTTC. The rearrangement links TRBV2 to TRBJ2-7, with 12 bases aligning to TRBD2. This CDR3 is built from 16 residues. The V and J ends lost 6 bases and 3 bases, in that order; junction bases with no gene match: 9. Germline V gene sequence: CDR1 SNHLY, CDR2 FYNNEI.

In regard to this clone: Relative to the germline gene, one junction end is altered; a read error may explain this. The J gene is TRBJ2-4, the V gene TRBV30; 8 bases are shared with TRBD1. Germline-derived CDR1 and CDR2 are GTSNPN and SVGIG (reference sequence). CDR3 length equals 15 residues. CDR3 sequence: CAWSNGRGPKNIQYF. In nucleotides, the CDR3 is TGTGCCTGGAGTAACGGCAGGGGGCCCAAGAACATTCAGTACTTC.

The CDR3 loop is CASSPEGGSGGYTF. The CDR3 bases are TGCGCCAGCAGCCCGGAGGGAGGGAGCGGTGGCTACACCTTC. The chain has TRBV5-1 and TRBJ1-2; D remains unclear. V gave up 4 bases and J gave up 7 bases, with 17 bases separating them. This CDR3 spans 14 amino acids. Germline CDR1 and CDR2: SGHRS and YFSETQ. The variable domain in full, completed from reference TRBV5-1 and TRBJ1-2, reads KAGVTQTPRYLIKTRGQQVTLSCSPISGHRSVSWYQQTPGQGLQFLFEYFSETQRNKGNFPGRFSGRQFSNSRSEMNVSTLELGDSALYLCASSPEGGSGGYTFGSGTRLTVV.

This sequence joins TRBV29-1 and TRBJ2-3; 8 bases fit TRBD2. Unmatched junction bases numbered 9, after V lost 4 bases and J lost 6 bases. In germline, CDR1 is SQVTM, CDR2 ANQGSEA. This CDR3 has 14 amino acids. CDR3 loop: CSVGERETSDTQYF. CDR3 coding DNA: TGCAGCGTTGGTGAGCGGGAGACCTCCGATACGCAGTATTTT.

The chain combines TRBV7-9 with TRBJ2-2; 8 nucleotides match TRBD2. Germline CDR1 SEHNR, CDR2 FQNEAQ (reference sequence). Unmatched junction bases numbered 14, after V lost 5 bases and J lost 6 bases. This CDR3 is built from 17 residues. DNA of the CDR3: TGTGCCAGCAGCCCAAGGGGCCGGATAGCGGGATCCGGGGAGCTGTTTTTT. Its protein product is CASSPRGRIAGSGELFF.

The CDR3 protein is CASSDLDRANYGYTF. The DNA for the CDR3 is TGTGCCAGCAGTGACTTGGACAGGGCTAACTATGGCTACACCTTC. The chain employs TRBV2 and TRBJ1-2; the match to TRBD1 covers 8 bases. After removal of 3 bases from V and 0 bases from J, the junction contained 3 bases not matched to a gene. This CDR3 spans 15 amino acids. Germline assignment: CDR1 SNHLY and CDR2 FYNNEI.